Below are 29 T cell receptor beta chains sequenced from a single sample in a study of untreated major depressive disorder. Profiling relied on immunoSEQ multiplex PCR, and the TCRdb table lists in-frame clones only, not all of them. There are 20,000 or so clones in the sample; 80% to 90% occur only once, and 4.5% to 6% lies in the top ten. The specimen sequenced was CD4+ T cells from PBMCs. Source of these receptors: a woman aged 30 to 39 in good health.

This chain joins TRBV11-2 and TRBJ2-1; TRBD2 aligns across 11 bases. J was trimmed by 3 bases and V by 7 bases; bases with no gene match: 8. CDR1 is SGHAT, CDR2 FQNNGV, per germline. This CDR3 spans 16 amino acids. The CDR3 is CASTVSLAGGYNEQFF. The CDR3 bases are TGTGCCAGCACCGTTTCTCTAGCGGGGGGCTACAATGAGCAGTTCTTC.

CDR3 bases: TGTGCCAGCAGTTTATGGGGTATGGTTTCGGGTTCACCCCTCCACTTT. The encoded protein is CASSLWGMVSGSPLHF. The chain links TRBV28 to TRBJ1-6; D uncertain. V gave up 0 bases and J gave up 9 bases, with 15 bases separating them. Germline V gene data show CDR1 as MDHEN and CDR2 as SYDVKM. CDR3 length: 16 residues.

The V call is TRBV5-1, the J call TRBJ1-1; TRBD1 might be the D (5 bases). The CDR3 extends over 17 amino acids. Germline CDR1 SGHRS, CDR2 YFSETQ. V lost 4 bases, J lost 0 bases, and 19 bases lay in between. The CDR3 loop is CASSLARGNSMNTEAFF. The CDR3 DNA reads TGCGCCAGCAGCCTAGCCCGGGGGAACTCCATGAACACTGAAGCTTTCTTT.

V and J are TRBV18 and TRBJ2-3; weak D call: TRBD1 (6 bases). Per the germline V gene, CDR1 is KGHSH and CDR2 is LQKENI. CDR3 length: 13 residues. V shed 3 bases and J shed 4 bases, with 8 bases lying between them. CDR3 bases: TGTGCCAGCTCACCCTCAGGGGCAGATACGCAGTATTTT. This encodes CASSPSGADTQYF. Variable domain in full (rest from reference TRBV18 and TRBJ2-3): NAGVMQNPRHLVRRRGQEARLRCSPMKGHSHVYWYRQLPEEGLKFMVYLQKENIIDESGMPKERFSAEFPKEGPSILRIQQVVRGDSAAYFCASSPSGADTQYFGPGTRLTVL.

This chain links TRBV28 with TRBJ2-2; D unclear. V dropped 9 bases and J dropped 2 bases, with 13 bases sitting between them. Per germline, CDR1 MDHEN and CDR2 SYDVKM. The CDR3 runs to 14 residues. The CDR3 DNA reads as TGTGCCAGTCTGCGGACGACCAACACCGGGGAGCTGTTTTTT. Encoded protein: CASLRTTNTGELFF.

The CDR3 DNA reads TGTGCCAGCAGCTTAGGACAGCCGAACACTGAAGCTTTCTTT. Protein: CASSLGQPNTEAFF. The chain has TRBV7-2 and TRBJ1-1; tentatively, D is TRBD1 (5 bases). The CDR3 has 14 amino acids. The V gene lost 1 base and the J gene lost 1 base, with 7 bases spanning the gap. Germline values: CDR1 SGHTA, CDR2 FQGNSA. Full variable domain (rest looked up from reference TRBV7-2 and TRBJ1-1): GAGVSQSPSNKVTEKGKDVELRCDPISGHTALYWYRQSLGQGLEFLIYFQGNSAPDKSGLPSDRFSAERTGGSVSTLTIQRTQQEDSAVYLCASSLGQPNTEAFFGQGTRLTVV.

J is TRBJ2-7 and V is TRBV5-4, with 9 bases aligning to TRBD1. Trimming cost V 2 bases and J 7 bases; bases outside gene matches: 7. The CDR3 extends over 14 amino acids. Per germline, CDR1 SGHNT and CDR2 YYREEE (reference sequence). As DNA, the CDR3 is TGTGCCAGCAGCTTTCCGGGACAGGGAGGGGAGCAGTACTTC. It is translated as CASSFPGQGGEQYF.

The genes are TRBV6-5 and TRBJ1-2; a possible D gene is TRBD1 (6 bases). The CDR3 loop spans 16 amino acids. V gave up 2 bases and J gave up 2 bases, with 15 bases separating them. CDR1 and CDR2 (germline): MNHEY, SVGAGI. The CDR3 spells CASSYNRDASNYGYTF. The CDR3 DNA follows: TGTGCCAGCAGTTACAACAGGGATGCTTCGAACTATGGCTACACCTTC.

This chain joins TRBV7-6 and TRBJ1-4; D is perhaps TRBD1 (5 bases). CDR3 length equals 21 residues. Per the germline V gene, CDR1 is SGHVS and CDR2 is FNYEAQ. V gave up 5 bases and J gave up 3 bases, with 31 bases separating them. CDR3 amino acids: CASSDANRPGMPGRSNEKLFF. The CDR3 DNA is TGTGCCAGCAGCGATGCAAACAGACCCGGTATGCCGGGACGCTCTAATGAAAAACTGTTTTTT.

The chain links TRBV6-1 to TRBJ1-2; no clear D gene. This CDR3 is 14 amino acids long. Trimming removed 6 bases at V and 8 bases at J, with 19 bases between. Germline values: CDR1 MNHNS, CDR2 SASEGT. CDR3 in DNA: TGTGCCAGCAGGCTAAAGACACCTTCCTGGGGCTACACCTTC. Translated, it gives CASRLKTPSWGYTF.

The chain links TRBV27 to TRBJ1-2; 9 bases match TRBD1. The V segment lost 6 bases and the J segment 3 bases; nucleotides outside the gene matches: 5. This CDR3 has 14 residues. The V gene's germline CDR1 is MNHEY and CDR2 SMNVEV (reference sequence). CDR3 bases: TGTGCCAGCAGCCGCCGGGACAGGGACTATGGCTACACCTTC. Translating it yields CASSRRDRDYGYTF.

The CDR3 loop is CASSYRGQGGSPLHF. In DNA form, the CDR3 reads TGTGCCAGCAGTTATCGCGGACAGGGAGGTTCACCCCTCCACTTT. The chain has TRBV6-6 and TRBJ1-6; 8 bases fit TRBD1. Trimming took 3 bases from V and 9 from J; bases not matched to a gene: 7. The CDR3 sequence is 15 residues long. Germline lookup yields CDR1 MNHNY and CDR2 SVGAGI (reference sequence).

DNA of the CDR3: TGTGCTAGTGGTTTGGACTGGAGAGGCTACACCTTC. This sequence encodes CASGLDWRGYTF. The chain employs TRBV12-5 and TRBJ1-2, with D uncertain. Trimming shortened V by 1 base and J by 8 bases, and 8 bases separated the two germline ends. CDR3 length equals 12 residues. Germline assignment: CDR1 LGHNT and CDR2 FRNRAP. The full variable domain, completed using reference TRBV12-5 and TRBJ1-2, is DARVTQTPRHKVTEMGQEVTMRCQPILGHNTVFWYRQTMMQGLELLAYFRNRAPLDDSGMPKDRFSAEMPDATLATLKIQPSEPRDSAVYFCASGLDWRGYTFGSGTRLTVV.

The rearrangement joins TRBV4-2 to TRBJ2-5, with 11 positions matching TRBD2. CDR3 length: 18 residues. The J segment lost 4 bases and the V segment lost 0 bases, leaving 10 bases of the junction unmatched. Per the germline V gene, CDR1 is LGHNA and CDR2 is YNFKEQ. In DNA form, the CDR3 reads TGTGCCAGCAGCCAAGAGTTAACGACTAGCGGGGTAGGAGAGACCCAGTACTTC. Translation gives CASSQELTTSGVGETQYF.

V gene TRBV15 combines with J gene TRBJ2-5, with a tentative D call TRBD1 (8 bases). V was trimmed by 5 bases and J by 6 bases, leaving 19 bases between them. In germline, CDR1 is LNHNV, CDR2 YYDKDF (reference sequence). This CDR3 spans 15 amino acids. The CDR3 protein is CATSVGGQGGKTQYF. CDR3 sequence (DNA): TGTGCCACCAGCGTCGGCGGACAGGGAGGGAAGACCCAGTACTTC. The full variable domain, rest sourced from reference TRBV15 and TRBJ2-5, is DAMVIQNPRYQVTQFGKPVTLSCSQTLNHNVMYWYQQKSSQAPKLLFHYYDKDFNNEADTPDNFQSRRPNTSFCFLDIRSPGLGDTAMYLCATSVGGQGGKTQYFGPGTRLLVL.

The rearrangement uses TRBV30 and TRBJ2-7; 7 bases map to TRBD1. The CDR3 is 14 residues long. J lost 0 bases, V lost 5 bases, and 7 bases had no gene match. Germline V lookup: CDR1 GTSNPN, CDR2 SVGIG (reference sequence). The CDR3 loop reads CAWGLGQISYEQYF. In DNA form, the CDR3 reads TGTGCCTGGGGATTGGGACAGATCTCCTACGAGCAGTACTTC. The full variable domain, completed using reference TRBV30 and TRBJ2-7, is SQTIHQWPATLVQPVGSPLSLECTVEGTSNPNLYWYRQAAGRGLQLLFYSVGIGQISSEVPQNLSASRPQDRQFILSSKKLLLSDSGFYLCAWGLGQISYEQYFGPGTRLTVT.

V is TRBV11-2 and J is TRBJ2-7; D assignment may be TRBD1 or TRBD2 (5 bases each). The germline V and J ends were trimmed by 5 bases and 2 bases, with 13 bases remaining between them. The CDR3 length is 14 residues. Germline-derived CDR1 and CDR2 are SGHAT and FQNNGV. In DNA, the CDR3 is TGTGCCAGCAGCCAGAGTGGGGGTACCTACGAGCAGTACTTC. It is translated as CASSQSGGTYEQYF.

The genes are TRBV5-6 and TRBJ2-7, with D possibly called TRBD1 or TRBD2 (5 bases each). The CDR3 sequence is 13 residues long. Germline V gene sequence: CDR1 SGHDT, CDR2 YYEEEE. V lost 4 bases and J 3 bases, leaving 11 bases between the germline ends. The CDR3 region has the DNA TGTGCCAGCAGCCCAACGGGACGCTACGAGCAGTACTTC. It encodes CASSPTGRYEQYF.

V usage is TRBV28 and J usage is TRBJ2-7; 7 nucleotides match TRBD1. CDR3 length: 13 amino acids. V gave up 7 bases and J gave up 3 bases; unmatched junction bases: 6. Per the germline V gene, CDR1 is MDHEN and CDR2 is SYDVKM. In nucleotides, the CDR3 is TGTGCCAGCAAGGGGGCAGCCCTCTACGAGCAGTACTTC. Translation gives CASKGAALYEQYF.

The V gene is TRBV6-6, the J gene TRBJ1-5; D ambiguous. This CDR3 contains 14 residues. Germline lookup yields CDR1 MNHNY and CDR2 SVGAGI (reference sequence). V was trimmed by 0 bases and J by 7 bases, leaving 10 bases between them. The CDR3: CASSYSAGLQPQHF. DNA for the CDR3: TGTGCCAGCAGTTACTCGGCAGGTTTACAGCCCCAGCATTTT.

This clone was detected only once. The gene calls are TRBV5-6 and TRBJ1-1; weak D call: TRBD1 (6 bases). This CDR3 region has 15 residues. Germline V gene lookup returns CDR1 SGHDT and CDR2 YYEEEE. V was pared by 1 base and J by 1 base, with 11 bases between. The CDR3 bases are TGTGCCAGCAGCTTGTTCGGACAGCAGAACACTGAAGCTTTCTTT. Protein product: CASSLFGQQNTEAFF.

The chain recombines TRBV6-6 with TRBJ2-7; D gene uncertain. The CDR3 contains 15 residues. In germline, CDR1 is MNHNY, CDR2 SVGAGI (reference sequence). The V gene lost 5 bases and the J gene lost 0 bases, with 14 bases spanning the gap. The CDR3 DNA is TGTGCCAGCAGTCCCGCCGCAGGATTCTCCTACGAGCAGTACTTC. Protein: CASSPAAGFSYEQYF.

This rearrangement joins TRBV7-2 to TRBJ2-5, with D perhaps TRBD1 (5 bases). CDR1 SGHTA and CDR2 FQGNSA come from the germline V gene. V was clipped by 5 bases and J by 4 bases, with 8 bases between them. The CDR3 covers 12 residues. The CDR3 DNA sequence: TGTGCCAGCAGCCAGGGCCGAGAGACCCAGTACTTC. This codes for CASSQGRETQYF.

The chain uses TRBV27 and TRBJ2-1, with D unclear. Germline assignment: CDR1 MNHEY and CDR2 SMNVEV (reference sequence). This CDR3 contains 11 residues. Trimming removed 3 bases from V and 5 bases from J, with 2 bases in between. Here the CDR3 DNA reads TGTGCCAGCAGTTTCAACAATGAGCAGTTCTTC. It is translated as CASSFNNEQFF.

The chain employs TRBV19 and TRBJ1-2; 8 bases align to TRBD1. The CDR3 sequence is 17 residues long. Looked up from germline, CDR1 is LNHDA and CDR2 is SQIVND (reference sequence). The V and J ends lost 8 bases and 2 bases, in that order; junction bases with no gene match: 16. CDR3 DNA sequence: TGTGCCAGTGTCTCGGGGACAGGTTTGATCTACAACTATGGCTACACCTTC. This codes for CASVSGTGLIYNYGYTF.

The chain uses TRBV9 and TRBJ2-3; D possibly corresponds to TRBD2 (5 bases). From germline, CDR1 is SGDLS and CDR2 YYNGEE. The V end was cut by 2 bases, the J end by 4 bases, with 14 bases between. CDR3 length equals 15 residues. The CDR3 region is CASSVRGQSSDTQYF. CDR3 in DNA: TGTGCCAGCAGCGTCCGAGGGCAGAGTTCAGATACGCAGTATTTT. Based on the CDR3 plus reference TRBV9 and TRBJ2-3, the full variable domain is DSGVTQTPKHLITATGQRVTLRCSPRSGDLSVYWYQQSLDQGLQFLIQYYNGEERAKGNILERFSAQQFPDLHSELNLSSLELGDSALYFCASSVRGQSSDTQYFGPGTRLTVL.

The chain recombines TRBV7-9 with TRBJ2-3, with 9 bases aligning to TRBD2. This CDR3 has 17 amino acids. V was clipped by 1 base and J by 4 bases; unmatched bases: 9. Germline CDR1 and CDR2: SEHNR and FQNEAQ (reference sequence). DNA of the CDR3: TGTGCCAGCAGCTTAGTTCGCCCGACTAGCGGACCAGATACGCAGTATTTT. As protein: CASSLVRPTSGPDTQYF.

The genes are TRBV7-2 and TRBJ1-3; 7 nucleotides agree with TRBD1. Germline loops: CDR1 SGHTA, CDR2 FQGNSA. The CDR3 totals 14 residues. With 5 bases clipped from V and 2 bases from J, the junction kept 3 bases outside the gene matches. CDR3 DNA: TGTGCCAGCAGCATCCAGGGGGCTGGAAACACCATATATTTT. Residues: CASSIQGAGNTIYF. Full variable domain (missing parts from reference TRBV7-2 and TRBJ1-3): GAGVSQSPSNKVTEKGKDVELRCDPISGHTALYWYRQSLGQGLEFLIYFQGNSAPDKSGLPSDRFSAERTGGSVSTLTIQRTQQEDSAVYLCASSIQGAGNTIYFGEGSWLTVV.

The chain joins TRBV5-1 to TRBJ1-1, with 9 bases aligning to TRBD1. This CDR3 is 22 amino acids long. The germline gives CDR1 SGHRS, CDR2 YFSETQ. V dropped 6 bases and J dropped 0; count of bases not matched to a gene: 27. The CDR3 coding sequence is TGCGCCAGCACCGGGAGTGGTATCGGGGACAGGGTGTATGTAGGAATGAACACTGAAGCTTTCTTT. Translation: CASTGSGIGDRVYVGMNTEAFF.